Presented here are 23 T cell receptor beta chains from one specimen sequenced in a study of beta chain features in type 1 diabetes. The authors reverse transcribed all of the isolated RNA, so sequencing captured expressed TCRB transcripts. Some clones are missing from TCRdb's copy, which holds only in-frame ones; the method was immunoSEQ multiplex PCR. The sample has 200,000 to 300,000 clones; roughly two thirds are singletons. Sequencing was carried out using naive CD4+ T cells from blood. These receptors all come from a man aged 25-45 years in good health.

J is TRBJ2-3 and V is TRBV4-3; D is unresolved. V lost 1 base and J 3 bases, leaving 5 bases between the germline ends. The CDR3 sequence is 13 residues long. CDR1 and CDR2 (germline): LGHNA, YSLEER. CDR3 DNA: TGCGCCAGCAGCCAAGGAAAAACAGATACGCAGTATTTT. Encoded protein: CASSQGKTDTQYF.

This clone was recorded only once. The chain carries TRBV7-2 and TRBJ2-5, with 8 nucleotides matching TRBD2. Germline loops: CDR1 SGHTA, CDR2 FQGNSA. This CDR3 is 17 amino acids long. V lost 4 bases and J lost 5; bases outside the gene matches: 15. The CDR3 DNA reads TGTGCCAGCAGCTCTAGCCCCCACGGTAGCGGGGTTGAGACCCAGTACTTC. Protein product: CASSSSPHGSGVETQYF. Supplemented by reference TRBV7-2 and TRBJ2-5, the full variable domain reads GAGVSQSPSNKVTEKGKDVELRCDPISGHTALYWYRQSLGQGLEFLIYFQGNSAPDKSGLPSDRFSAERTGGSVSTLTIQRTQQEDSAVYLCASSSSPHGSGVETQYFGPGTRLLVL.

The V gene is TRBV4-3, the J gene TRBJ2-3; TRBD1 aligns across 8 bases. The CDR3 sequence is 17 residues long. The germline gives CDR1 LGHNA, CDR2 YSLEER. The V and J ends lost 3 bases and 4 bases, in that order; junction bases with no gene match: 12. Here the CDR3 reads CASSQGYGAGGPDTQYF. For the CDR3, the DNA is TGCGCCAGCAGCCAGGGATACGGGGCAGGGGGCCCAGATACGCAGTATTTT.

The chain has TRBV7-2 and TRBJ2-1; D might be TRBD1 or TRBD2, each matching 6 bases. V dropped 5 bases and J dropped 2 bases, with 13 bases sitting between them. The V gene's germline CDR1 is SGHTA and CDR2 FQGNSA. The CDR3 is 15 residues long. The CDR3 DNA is TGTGCCAGCAGCCCAGAAGGGGGGCCCTACAATGAGCAGTTCTTC. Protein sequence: CASSPEGGPYNEQFF.

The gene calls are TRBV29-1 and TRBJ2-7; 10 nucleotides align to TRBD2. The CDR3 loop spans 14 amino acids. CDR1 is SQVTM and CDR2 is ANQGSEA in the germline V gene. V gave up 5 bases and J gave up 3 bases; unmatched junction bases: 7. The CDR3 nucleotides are TGCAGCGTTCGGACTAGCGGAAGTAACTACGAGCAGTACTTC. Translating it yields CSVRTSGSNYEQYF.

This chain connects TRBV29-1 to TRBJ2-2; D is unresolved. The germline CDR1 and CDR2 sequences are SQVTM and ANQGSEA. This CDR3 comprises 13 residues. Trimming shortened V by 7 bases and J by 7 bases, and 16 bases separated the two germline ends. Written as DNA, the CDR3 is TGCAGCGCTCACAGTTTTCGTGGCGGGGAGCTGTTTTTT. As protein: CSAHSFRGGELFF.

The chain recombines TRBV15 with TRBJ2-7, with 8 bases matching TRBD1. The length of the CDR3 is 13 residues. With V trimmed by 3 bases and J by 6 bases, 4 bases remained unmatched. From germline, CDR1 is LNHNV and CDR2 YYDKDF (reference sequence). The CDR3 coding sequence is TGTGCCACCAGCAGCAGGGGGCAAGGCGAGCAGTACTTC. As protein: CATSSRGQGEQYF. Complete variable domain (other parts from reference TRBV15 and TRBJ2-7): DAMVIQNPRYQVTQFGKPVTLSCSQTLNHNVMYWYQQKSSQAPKLLFHYYDKDFNNEADTPDNFQSRRPNTSFCFLDIRSPGLGDTAMYLCATSSRGQGEQYFGPGTRLTVT.

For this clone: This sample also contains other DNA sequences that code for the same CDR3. The CDR3 spells CASSSGGTDTQYF. The DNA of the CDR3 is TGTGCCAGCAGTTCGGGGGGGACAGATACGCAGTATTTT. The gene calls are TRBV6-5 and TRBJ2-3; TRBD2 agrees at 8 bases. This CDR3 spans 13 amino acids. V shed 4 bases, J shed 3 bases, and the junction held 0 bases outside the gene matches. In germline, CDR1 is MNHEY, CDR2 SVGAGI.

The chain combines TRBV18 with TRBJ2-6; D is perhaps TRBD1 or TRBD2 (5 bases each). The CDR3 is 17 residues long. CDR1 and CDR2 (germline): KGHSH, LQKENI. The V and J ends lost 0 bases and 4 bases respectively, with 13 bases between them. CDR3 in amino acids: CASSPPGRRLGANVLTF. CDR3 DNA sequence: TGTGCCAGCTCACCACCGGGACGGCGGCTCGGGGCCAACGTCCTGACTTTC.

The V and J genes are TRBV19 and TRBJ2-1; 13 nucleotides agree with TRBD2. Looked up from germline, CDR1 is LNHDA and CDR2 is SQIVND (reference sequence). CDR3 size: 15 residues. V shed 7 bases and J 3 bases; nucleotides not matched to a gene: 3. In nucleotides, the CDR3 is TGTGCCAGTACCCGACTAGCGGGAGGCTACAATGAGCAGTTCTTC. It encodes CASTRLAGGYNEQFF.

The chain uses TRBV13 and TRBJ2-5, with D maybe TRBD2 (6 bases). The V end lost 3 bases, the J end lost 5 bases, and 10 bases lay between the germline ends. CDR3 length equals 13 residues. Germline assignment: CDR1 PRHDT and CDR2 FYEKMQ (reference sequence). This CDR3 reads CASSLGLMETQYF. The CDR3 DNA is TGTGCCAGCAGCTTGGGACTGATGGAGACCCAGTACTTC.

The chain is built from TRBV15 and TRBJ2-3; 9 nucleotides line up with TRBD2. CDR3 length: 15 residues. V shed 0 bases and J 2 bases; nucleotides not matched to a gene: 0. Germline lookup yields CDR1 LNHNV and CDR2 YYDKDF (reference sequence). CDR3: CATSREGLATDTQYF. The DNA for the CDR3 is TGTGCCACCAGCAGAGAGGGACTAGCCACAGATACGCAGTATTTT. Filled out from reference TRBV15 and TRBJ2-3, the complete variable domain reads DAMVIQNPRYQVTQFGKPVTLSCSQTLNHNVMYWYQQKSSQAPKLLFHYYDKDFNNEADTPDNFQSRRPNTSFCFLDIRSPGLGDTAMYLCATSREGLATDTQYFGPGTRLTVL.

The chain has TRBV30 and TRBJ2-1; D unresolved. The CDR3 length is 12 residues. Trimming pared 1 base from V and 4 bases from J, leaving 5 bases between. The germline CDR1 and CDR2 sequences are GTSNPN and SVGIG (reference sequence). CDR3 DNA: TGTGCCTGGAGTGACTCTTACAATGAGCAGTTCTTC. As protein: CAWSDSYNEQFF. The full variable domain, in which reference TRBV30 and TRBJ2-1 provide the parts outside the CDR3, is SQTIHQWPATLVQPVGSPLSLECTVEGTSNPNLYWYRQAAGRGLQLLFYSVGIGQISSEVPQNLSASRPQDRQFILSSKKLLLSDSGFYLCAWSDSYNEQFFGPGTRLTVL.

This chain's CDR3 is CASSLRTGGSNNEQFF. The CDR3 DNA reads as TGTGCCAGCAGCTTAAGGACAGGGGGCAGCAACAATGAGCAGTTCTTC. The chain joins TRBV7-2 to TRBJ2-1, with 11 bases matching TRBD1. V shed 2 bases and J 5 bases; nucleotides not matched to a gene: 5. In germline, CDR1 is SGHTA, CDR2 FQGNSA. This CDR3 comprises 16 residues.

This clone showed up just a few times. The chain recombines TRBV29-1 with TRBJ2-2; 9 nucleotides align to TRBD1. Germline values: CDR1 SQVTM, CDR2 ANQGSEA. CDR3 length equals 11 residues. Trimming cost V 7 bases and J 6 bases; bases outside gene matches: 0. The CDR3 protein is CSGQGAGELFF. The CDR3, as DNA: TGCAGCGGACAGGGGGCCGGGGAGCTGTTTTTT.

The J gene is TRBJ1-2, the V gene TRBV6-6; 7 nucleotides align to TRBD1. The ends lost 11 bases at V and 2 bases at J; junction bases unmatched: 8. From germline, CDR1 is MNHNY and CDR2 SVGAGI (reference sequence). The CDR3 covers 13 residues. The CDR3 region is CASKLQGNYGYTF. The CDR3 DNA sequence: TGTGCCTCGAAACTACAGGGGAACTATGGCTACACCTTC.

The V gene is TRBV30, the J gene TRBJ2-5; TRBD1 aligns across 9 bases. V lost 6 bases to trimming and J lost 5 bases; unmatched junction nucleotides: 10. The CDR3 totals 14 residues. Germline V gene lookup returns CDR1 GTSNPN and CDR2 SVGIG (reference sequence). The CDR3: CACSDRGRGETQYF. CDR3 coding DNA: TGTGCCTGTTCGGACAGGGGCCGAGGGGAGACCCAGTACTTC.

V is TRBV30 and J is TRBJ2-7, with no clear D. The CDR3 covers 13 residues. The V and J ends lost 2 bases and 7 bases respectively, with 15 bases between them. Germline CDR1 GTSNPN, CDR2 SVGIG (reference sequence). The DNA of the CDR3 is TGTGCCTGGAGTCCCAGAGTCGTGTATGAGCAGTACTTC. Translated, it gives CAWSPRVVYEQYF.

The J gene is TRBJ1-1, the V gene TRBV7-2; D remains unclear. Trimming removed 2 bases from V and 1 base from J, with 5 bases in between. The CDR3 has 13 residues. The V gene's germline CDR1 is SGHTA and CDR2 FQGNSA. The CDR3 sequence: CASSLRGNTEAFF. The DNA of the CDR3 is TGTGCCAGCAGCTTAAGAGGGAACACTGAAGCTTTCTTT.

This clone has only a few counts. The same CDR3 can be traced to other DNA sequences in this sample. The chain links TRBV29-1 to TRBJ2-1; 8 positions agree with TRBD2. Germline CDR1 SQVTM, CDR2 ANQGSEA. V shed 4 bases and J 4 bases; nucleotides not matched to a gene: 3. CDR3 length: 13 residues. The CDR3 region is CSVGTSGYNEQFF. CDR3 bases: TGCAGCGTTGGTACTAGCGGTTACAATGAGCAGTTCTTC.

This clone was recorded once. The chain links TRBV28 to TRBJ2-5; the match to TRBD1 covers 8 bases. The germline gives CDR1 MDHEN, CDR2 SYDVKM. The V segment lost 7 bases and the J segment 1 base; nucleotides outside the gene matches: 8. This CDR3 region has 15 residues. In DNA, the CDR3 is TGTGCCAGCAATGACAGGGGCAGGGTCCAAGAGACCCAGTACTTC. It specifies CASNDRGRVQETQYF.

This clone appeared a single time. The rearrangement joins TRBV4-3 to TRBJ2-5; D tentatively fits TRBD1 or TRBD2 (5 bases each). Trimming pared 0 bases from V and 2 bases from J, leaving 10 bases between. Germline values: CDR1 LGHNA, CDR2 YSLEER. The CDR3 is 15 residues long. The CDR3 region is CASSQDWGPQETQYF. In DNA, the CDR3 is TGCGCCAGCAGCCAAGATTGGGGACCGCAAGAGACCCAGTACTTC.

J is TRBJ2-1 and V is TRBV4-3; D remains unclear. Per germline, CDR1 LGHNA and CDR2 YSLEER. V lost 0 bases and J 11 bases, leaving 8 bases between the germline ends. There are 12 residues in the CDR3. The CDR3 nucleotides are TGCGCCAGCAGCCAAGATCGCATCAAGCAGTTCTTC. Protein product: CASSQDRIKQFF.